This TCR beta chain was retrieved from a study of cytotoxic CD8 clonotypes in ibrutinib-treated CLL. Study as a whole: Investigators collected response samples after a median approximately twelve months of treatment, range 6 to 36.

Points on this clone: What it recognizes is unknown.

Deep sequencing aimed at 1 in 200,000 to 1 in 1 million T cells' resolution. The protocol was immunoSEQ multiplex PCR, while the TCRdb copy is restricted to in-frame clones and leaves out a portion. The repertoire holds hundreds of thousands of clones, with 70% to 75% as singletons. Notes on the study in general: Clonality measured at baseline exceeded age-matched healthy donors, tracking circulating CD8+ T-cell counts.

The authors obtained approximately 2.1 micrograms of genomic DNA from cryopreserved PBMCs for TCR beta libraries. This TCR was recovered from a human donor with chronic lymphocytic leukemia. Specimen: PBMCs, collected after 12 months of ibrutinib treatment.

This CDR3 reads CASSQQGQPLYAFF. The CDR3 DNA sequence: TGTGCCAGCAGCCAACAGGGACAGCCGTTGTATGCTTTCTTT. The chain carries TRBV14 and TRBJ1-1; 7 bases align to TRBD1. V was pared by 2 bases and J by 11 bases, with 11 bases of the junction left unmatched. CDR3 length equals 14 residues. The germline V gene encodes CDR1 SGHDN and CDR2 FVKESK.